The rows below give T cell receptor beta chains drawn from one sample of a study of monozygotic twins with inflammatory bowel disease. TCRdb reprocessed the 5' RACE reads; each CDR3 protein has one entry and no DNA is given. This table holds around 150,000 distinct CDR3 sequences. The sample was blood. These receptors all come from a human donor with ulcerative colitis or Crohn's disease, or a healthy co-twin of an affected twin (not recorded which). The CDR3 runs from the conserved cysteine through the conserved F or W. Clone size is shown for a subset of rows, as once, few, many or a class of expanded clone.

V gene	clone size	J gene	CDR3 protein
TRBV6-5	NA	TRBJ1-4	CASSLSGTGGKLFF
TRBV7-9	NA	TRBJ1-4	CASGGQGVEKLFF
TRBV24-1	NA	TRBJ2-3	CATSAGLGNTQYF
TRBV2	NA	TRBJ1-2	CASSVRDRGYTF
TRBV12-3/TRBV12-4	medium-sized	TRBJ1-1	CATSGGTEAFF
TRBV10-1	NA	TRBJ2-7	CASSDNSGSNGGGEQYF
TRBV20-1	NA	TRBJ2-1	CSARSERPSYNEQFF
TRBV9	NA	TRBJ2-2	CASSVDPRGTGANTGELFF
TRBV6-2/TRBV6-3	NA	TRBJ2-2	CASTLRGQGANTGELFF
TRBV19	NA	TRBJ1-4	CASTNIGSASNEKLFF
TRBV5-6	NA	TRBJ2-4	CASSLASAQPLAKNIQYF
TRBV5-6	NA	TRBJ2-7	CASSPGGGEQYF
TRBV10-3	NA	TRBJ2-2	CAISEGSSELFF
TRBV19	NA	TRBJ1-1	CASKTSTEAFF
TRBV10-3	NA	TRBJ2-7	CAISTNEIAGSSSYEQYF
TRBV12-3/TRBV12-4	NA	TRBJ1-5	CASSLAGYRGYSNQPQHF
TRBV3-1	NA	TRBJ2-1	CASSPLGAGQRTEQFF
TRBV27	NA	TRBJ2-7	CASTRGVSYEQYF
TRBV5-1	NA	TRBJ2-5	CASVDSRQETQYF
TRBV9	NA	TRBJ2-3	CASSVEGLTDTQYF
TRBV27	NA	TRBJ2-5	CASSFGGTQGVETQYF
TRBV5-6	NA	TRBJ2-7	CASSLLRSYEQYF
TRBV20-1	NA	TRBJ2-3	CSAGPREGGGDTQYF
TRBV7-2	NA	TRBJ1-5	CASSLGSAYQPQHF
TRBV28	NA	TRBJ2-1	CASSHSAEPTTNEQFF
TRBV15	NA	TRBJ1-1	CATSREDREAFF
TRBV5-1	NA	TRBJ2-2	CASSLAASHNTGELFF
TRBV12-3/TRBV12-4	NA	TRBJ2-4	CASSLGLALLQYF
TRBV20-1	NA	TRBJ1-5	CSVPTTNRGSGNQPQHF
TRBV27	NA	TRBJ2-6	CASSPSYSGANVLTF
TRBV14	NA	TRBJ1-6	CASSLQGDNSPLHF
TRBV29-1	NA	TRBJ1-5	CSVGQMDQPQHF
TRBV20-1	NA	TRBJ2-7	CSAPWDRGAHEQYF
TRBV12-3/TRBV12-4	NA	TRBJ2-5	CASSLHSRETQYF
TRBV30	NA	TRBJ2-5	CAWDEDSRGETQYF
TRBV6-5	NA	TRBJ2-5	CASSYPSQETQYF
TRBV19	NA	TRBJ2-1	CASSIENPGLVFRGEQFF
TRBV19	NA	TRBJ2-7	CASSDGFYEQYF
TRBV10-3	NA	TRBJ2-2	CAISDRGAGELFF
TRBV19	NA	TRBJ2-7	CASSRLAGGPREQYF
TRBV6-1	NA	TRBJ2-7	CASNPRQAGRYEQYF
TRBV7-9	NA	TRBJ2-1	CASSLGAGNSYNEQFF
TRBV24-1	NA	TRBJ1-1	CATSPNGPRNTEAFF
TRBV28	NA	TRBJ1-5	CASSPRVPNQPQHF